Reported below is one T cell receptor (beta chain). Its antigen is not known. Treatment of the sample: roughly 11-day PBMC culture with coronavirus spike peptide pools or control peptides (ViraFEST assay). The data originate from a study of vaccination and CD4 T cells after COVID-19. Study-level information: In the convalescent cohort, there were six males and four females, two of them Hispanic. The cells in question were stimulated using overlapping spike peptides derived from SARS-CoV-2, HCoV-NL63, HCoV-OC43 and HCoV-229E.

Germline V gives CDR1 SGHVS, CDR2 FQNEAQ. The V end was cut by 5 bases, the J end by 0 bases, with 17 bases between. CDR3 length: 16 residues. CD4+ T cells that had been cultured provided DNA sequenced with the Oncomine TCR Beta short-read assay. From the PCR reads, TCRdb called clonotypes with MiXCR, one entry per CDR3 protein. This table holds around 2,600 distinct CDR3 sequences, over 25% found once. The V and J genes are TRBV7-8 and TRBJ2-7, with a tentative D call TRBD1 (5 bases). The TCR comes from a human donor who had recovered from COVID-19. The sequencing here drew on CD4+ T cells from blood, cultured in vitro, taken after SARS-CoV-2 vaccination. CDR3 region: CASSHRRQSSSYEQYF. The CDR3 region has the DNA TGTGCCAGCAGCCACCGGAGACAGTCGAGCTCCTACGAGCAGTACTTC.